These T cell receptor beta chains were read from a single sample in a study of CD8 T cells in Susac syndrome. TCRdb re-called the immunoSEQ multiplex PCR reads with MiXCR, one entry per CDR3 protein. The sample yields 84,000 or so distinct CDR3 sequences, approximately 95% seen once. Input material: CD8+ T cells from PBMCs. The receptors here all came from a human donor with Susac syndrome. The CDR3 runs from the conserved cysteine through the conserved F or W. Fields, in order: D gene, V gene, clone size, J gene, CDR3 DNA, CDR3 protein. D genes are given only for firm matches. Size values are once, few and many counts, or a class for expanded clones, and some rows have none.

.	TRBV20-1	.	TRBJ1-2	TGCAGTGCTAGAGTGGACAGTTATGGCTACACCTTC	CSARVDSYGYTF
.	TRBV20-1	.	TRBJ2-7	TGCAGTGTCTTGGCTTGGGACGACGACGAGCAGTACTTC	CSVLAWDDDEQYF
TRBD2	TRBV30	.	TRBJ2-2	TGTGCCTGGAGTTATGGGGGGGCCGGGGAGCTGTTTTTT	CAWSYGGAGELFF
.	TRBV4-1	.	TRBJ2-7	TGCGCCAGCAGCCTAATAAGGGAGTACGAGCAGTACTTC	CASSLIREYEQYF
.	TRBV14	.	TRBJ2-1	TGTGCCAGCAGCCCCAGAGTAGAGCGCACGAATGAGCAGTTCTTC	CASSPRVERTNEQFF
.	TRBV28	.	TRBJ2-5	TGTGCCAGCAGTTTCGGACCCGGCCAAGAGACCCAGTACTTC	CASSFGPGQETQYF
.	TRBV12-3/TRBV12-4	.	TRBJ2-7	TGTGCCAGCAGGTCTACAGGGTTCGAGCAGTACTTC	CASRSTGFEQYF
.	TRBV20-1	.	TRBJ1-2	TGCAGTGCGGGTCCGGACCTTACTTATGGCTACACCTTC	CSAGPDLTYGYTF
TRBD2	TRBV7-2	.	TRBJ2-7	TGTGCCAGCAGCCCAGGAAGGGAGGGCGAGCAGTACTTC	CASSPGREGEQYF
TRBD2	TRBV29-1	.	TRBJ2-1	TGCAGCGTTAACCTACTAGCGGACTACTACAATGAGCAGTTCTTC	CSVNLLADYYNEQFF
TRBD1	TRBV20-1	.	TRBJ1-5	TGCAGTGCCGAAGACAGGGACGGGAATCAGCCCCAGCATTTT	CSAEDRDGNQPQHF
.	TRBV5-6	once	TRBJ2-1	TGTGCCAGCAGCTTGGAAGCGTATGGGGATGAGCAGTTCTTC	CASSLEAYGDEQFF
.	TRBV13	.	TRBJ2-5	TGTGCCAGCAGCCCGGAGGGGAGACAAGAGACCCAGTACTTC	CASSPEGRQETQYF
.	TRBV9	once	TRBJ1-4	TGTGCCAGCAGCGTAACCGGTTATGGTGAAAAACTGTTTTTT	CASSVTGYGEKLFF
.	TRBV9	.	TRBJ2-7	TGTGCCAGCAGCGTAGATACAGGGTCCTACGAGCAGTACTTC	CASSVDTGSYEQYF
.	TRBV27	once	TRBJ2-1	TGTGCCAGCAGTTTTAGGGCGACGCCTGACCACAATGAGCAGTTCTTC	CASSFRATPDHNEQFF
TRBD2	TRBV9	.	TRBJ2-2	TGTGCCAGCAGCGGTAGGCCCCCAAAGGCGGGAGCCCACACCGGGGAGCTGTTTTTT	CASSGRPPKAGAHTGELFF
.	TRBV7-9	.	TRBJ2-3	TGTGCCAGCAGCTTAACTGACACAGATACGCAGTATTTT	CASSLTDTDTQYF
TRBD1	TRBV5-1	.	TRBJ2-1	TGCGCCAGCAAGGGGACAGGGGTGGATGAGCAGTTCTTC	CASKGTGVDEQFF
.	TRBV20-1	.	TRBJ2-1	TGCAGTGCTAACGCCTTCCTCGGAGGTAATGAGCAGTTCTTC	CSANAFLGGNEQFF
.	TRBV6-5	.	TRBJ2-2	TGTGCCAGCAGGCCCTTCACCGGGGAGCTGTTTTTT	CASRPFTGELFF
.	TRBV4-3	.	TRBJ2-7	TGCGCCAGCAGCCAAGACGTCAGCATCTCCTACGAGCAGTACTTC	CASSQDVSISYEQYF
.	TRBV5-6	.	TRBJ1-2	TGTGCCAGCAGCCCGGGGGGGACACCCCTTATCACCTTC	CASSPGGTPLITF
.	TRBV7-2	.	TRBJ2-2	TGTGCCAGCAGCTTAGTTACGACCGGGGAGCTGTTTTTT	CASSLVTTGELFF
.	TRBV19	.	TRBJ1-1	TGTGCCAGTAGTATTCATCAGAAGAACACTGAAGCTTTCTTT	CASSIHQKNTEAFF